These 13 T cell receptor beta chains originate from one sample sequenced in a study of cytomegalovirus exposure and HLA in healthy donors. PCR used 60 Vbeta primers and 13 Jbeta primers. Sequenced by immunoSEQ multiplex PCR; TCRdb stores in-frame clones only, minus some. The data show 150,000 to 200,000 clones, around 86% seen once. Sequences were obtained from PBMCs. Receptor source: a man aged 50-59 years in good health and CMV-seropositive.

In DNA, the CDR3 is TGTGCCAGCAGCTTGGGACTAGCGGGGGCAAAAAGCACAGATACGCAGTATTTT. Protein: CASSLGLAGAKSTDTQYF. The chain joins TRBV7-9 to TRBJ2-3, with TRBD2 identical over 14 bases. CDR3 length: 18 residues. V gave up 3 bases and J gave up 0 bases; unmatched junction bases: 5. Germline V lookup: CDR1 SEHNR, CDR2 FQNEAQ (reference sequence).

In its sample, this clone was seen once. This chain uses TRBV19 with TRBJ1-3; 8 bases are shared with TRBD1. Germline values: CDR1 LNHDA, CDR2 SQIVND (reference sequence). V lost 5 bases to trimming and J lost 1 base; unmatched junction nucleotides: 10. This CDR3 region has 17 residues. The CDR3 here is CASSQGAGLLSGNTIYF. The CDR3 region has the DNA TGTGCCAGTAGTCAGGGGGCAGGTCTCTTGTCTGGAAACACCATATATTTT.

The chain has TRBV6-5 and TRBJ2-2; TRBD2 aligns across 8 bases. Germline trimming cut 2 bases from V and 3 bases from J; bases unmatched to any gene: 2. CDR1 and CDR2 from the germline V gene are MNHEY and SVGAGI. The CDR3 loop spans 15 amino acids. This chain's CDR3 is CASSYVAGYTGELFF. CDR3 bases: TGTGCCAGCAGTTACGTAGCGGGATACACCGGGGAGCTGTTTTTT.

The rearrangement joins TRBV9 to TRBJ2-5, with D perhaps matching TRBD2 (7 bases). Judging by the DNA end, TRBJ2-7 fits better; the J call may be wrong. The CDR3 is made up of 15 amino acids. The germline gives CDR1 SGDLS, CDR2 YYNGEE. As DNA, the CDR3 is TGTGCCAGCAGCGTAGCGGCGGGGGCTTCCTACGAGCAGTACTTC. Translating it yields CASSVAAGASYEQYF.

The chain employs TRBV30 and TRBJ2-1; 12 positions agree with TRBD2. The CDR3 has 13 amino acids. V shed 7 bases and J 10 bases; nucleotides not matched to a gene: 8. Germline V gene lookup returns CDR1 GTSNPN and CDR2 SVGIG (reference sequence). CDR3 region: CAYRTSGAEEQFF. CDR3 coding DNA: TGTGCCTACCGGACTAGCGGGGCCGAGGAGCAGTTCTTC.

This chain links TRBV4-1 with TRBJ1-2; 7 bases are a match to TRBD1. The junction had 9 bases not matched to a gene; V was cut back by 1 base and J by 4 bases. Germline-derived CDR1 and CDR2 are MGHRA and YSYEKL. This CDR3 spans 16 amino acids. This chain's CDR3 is CASSQAGQDITYGYTF. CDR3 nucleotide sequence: TGCGCCAGCAGCCAAGCCGGACAGGATATCACCTATGGCTACACCTTC.

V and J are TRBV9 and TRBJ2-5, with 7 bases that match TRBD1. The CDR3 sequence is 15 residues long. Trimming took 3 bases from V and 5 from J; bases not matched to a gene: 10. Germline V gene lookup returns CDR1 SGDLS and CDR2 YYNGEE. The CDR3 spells CASSDSTGMLETQYF. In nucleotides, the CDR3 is TGTGCCAGCAGCGACTCGACAGGGATGTTGGAGACCCAGTACTTC. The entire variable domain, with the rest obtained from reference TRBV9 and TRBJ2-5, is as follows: DSGVTQTPKHLITATGQRVTLRCSPRSGDLSVYWYQQSLDQGLQFLIQYYNGEERAKGNILERFSAQQFPDLHSELNLSSLELGDSALYFCASSDSTGMLETQYFGPGTRLLVL.

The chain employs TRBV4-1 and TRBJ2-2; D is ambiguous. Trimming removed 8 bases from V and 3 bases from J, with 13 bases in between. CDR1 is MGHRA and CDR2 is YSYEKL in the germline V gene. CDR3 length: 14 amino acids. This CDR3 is CASGRREDTGELFF. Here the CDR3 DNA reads TGCGCCAGCGGTCGCAGAGAGGACACCGGGGAGCTGTTTTTT.

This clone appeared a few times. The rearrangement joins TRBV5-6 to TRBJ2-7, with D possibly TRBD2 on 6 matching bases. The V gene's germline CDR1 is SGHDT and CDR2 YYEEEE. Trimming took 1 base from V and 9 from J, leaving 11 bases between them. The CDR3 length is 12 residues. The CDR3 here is CASSLRRDPQYF. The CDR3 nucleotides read TGTGCCAGCAGCTTGAGGAGGGATCCGCAGTACTTC. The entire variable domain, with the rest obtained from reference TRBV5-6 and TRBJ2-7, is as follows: DAGVTQSPTHLIKTRGQQVTLRCSPKSGHDTVSWYQQALGQGPQFIFQYYEEEERQRGNFPDRFSGHQFPNYSSELNVNALLLGDSALYLCASSLRRDPQYFGPGTRLTVT.

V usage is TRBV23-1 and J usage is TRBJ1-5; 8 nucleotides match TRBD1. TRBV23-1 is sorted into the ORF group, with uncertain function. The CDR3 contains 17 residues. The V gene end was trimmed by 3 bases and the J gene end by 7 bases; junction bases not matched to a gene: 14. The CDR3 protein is CASSHGGPGQVAQPQHF. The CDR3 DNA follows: TGCGCCAGCAGTCACGGAGGACCGGGACAGGTCGCCCAGCCCCAGCATTTT.

Here the CDR3 reads CSVQPSGRKTNTGELFF. The CDR3 coding sequence is TGCAGCGTTCAGCCTAGCGGGAGAAAAACGAACACCGGGGAGCTGTTTTTT. V usage is TRBV29-1 and J usage is TRBJ2-2; 10 positions match TRBD2. The CDR3 spans 17 residues. Germline V CDR1 and CDR2: SQVTM, ANQGSEA. V trimming: 5 bases; J trimming: 0 bases; junction bases outside the gene matches: 9.

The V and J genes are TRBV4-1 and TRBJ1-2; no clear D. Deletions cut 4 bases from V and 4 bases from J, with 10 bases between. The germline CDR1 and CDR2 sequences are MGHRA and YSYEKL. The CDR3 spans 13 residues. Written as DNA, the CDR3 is TGCGCCAGCAGCCCTGAGAGCCTCTATGGCTACACCTTC. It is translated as CASSPESLYGYTF.

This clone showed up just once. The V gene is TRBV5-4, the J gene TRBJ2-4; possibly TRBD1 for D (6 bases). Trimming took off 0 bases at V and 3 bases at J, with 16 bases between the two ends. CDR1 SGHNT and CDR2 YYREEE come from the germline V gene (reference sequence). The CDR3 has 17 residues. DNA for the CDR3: TGTGCCAGCAGCTTGGGGTACAGGGATGGAGGCAAAAACATTCAGTACTTC. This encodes CASSLGYRDGGKNIQYF.